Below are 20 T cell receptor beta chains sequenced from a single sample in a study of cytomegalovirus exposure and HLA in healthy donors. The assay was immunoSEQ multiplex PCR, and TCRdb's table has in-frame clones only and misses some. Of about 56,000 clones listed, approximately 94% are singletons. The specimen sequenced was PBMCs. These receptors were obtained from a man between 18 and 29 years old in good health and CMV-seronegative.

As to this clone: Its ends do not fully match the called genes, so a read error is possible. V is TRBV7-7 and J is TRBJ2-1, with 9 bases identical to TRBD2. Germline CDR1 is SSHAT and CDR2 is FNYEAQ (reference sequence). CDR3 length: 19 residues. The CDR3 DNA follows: TGTGCTAGCAGCCCCCTTGGGACTGGACCCTTGACTAGCGGAAATGAGCAGTTCTTC. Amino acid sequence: CASSPLGTGPLTSGNEQFF.

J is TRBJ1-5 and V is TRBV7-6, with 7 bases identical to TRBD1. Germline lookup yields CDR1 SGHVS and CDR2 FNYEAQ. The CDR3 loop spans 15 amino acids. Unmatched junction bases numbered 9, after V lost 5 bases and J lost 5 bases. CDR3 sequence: CASSNGQVWDQPQHF. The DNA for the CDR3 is TGTGCCAGCAGCAACGGACAGGTTTGGGATCAGCCCCAGCATTTT.

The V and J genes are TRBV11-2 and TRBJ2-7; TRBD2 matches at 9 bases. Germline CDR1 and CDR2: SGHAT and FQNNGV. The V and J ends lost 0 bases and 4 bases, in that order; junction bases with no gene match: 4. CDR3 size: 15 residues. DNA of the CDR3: TGTGCCAGCAGCTTAGATCTGGGACTAGCTTACGAGCAGTACTTC. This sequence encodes CASSLDLGLAYEQYF.

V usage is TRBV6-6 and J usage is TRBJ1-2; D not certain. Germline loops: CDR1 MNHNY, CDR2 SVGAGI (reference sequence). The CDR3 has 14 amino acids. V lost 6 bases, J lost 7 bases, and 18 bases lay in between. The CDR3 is CASSRPGFSGGYTF. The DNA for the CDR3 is TGTGCCAGCAGCCGACCTGGGTTTTCAGGTGGCTACACCTTC.

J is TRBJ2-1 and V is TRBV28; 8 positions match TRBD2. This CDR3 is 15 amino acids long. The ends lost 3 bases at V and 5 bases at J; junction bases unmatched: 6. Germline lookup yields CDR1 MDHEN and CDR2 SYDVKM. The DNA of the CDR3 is TGTGCCAGCAGTTTCACAGCGGGAGTCCACAATGAGCAGTTCTTC. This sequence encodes CASSFTAGVHNEQFF.

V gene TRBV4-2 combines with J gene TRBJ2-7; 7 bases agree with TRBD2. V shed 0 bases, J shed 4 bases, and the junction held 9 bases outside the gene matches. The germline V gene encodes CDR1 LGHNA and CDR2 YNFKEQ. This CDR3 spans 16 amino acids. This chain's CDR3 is CASSQDSSGGGYEQYF. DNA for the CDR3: TGTGCCAGCAGCCAAGATTCTTCGGGAGGTGGATACGAGCAGTACTTC.

The chain's CDR3 is CSARLVGEQYF. CDR3 nucleotide sequence: TGCAGTGCTAGGCTAGTTGGCGAGCAGTACTTC. This chain joins TRBV20-1 and TRBJ2-7; D remains ambiguous. V was cut by 3 bases and J by 6 bases, with 9 bases left in between. This CDR3 is 11 amino acids long. Germline assignment: CDR1 DFQATT and CDR2 SNEGSKA (reference sequence).

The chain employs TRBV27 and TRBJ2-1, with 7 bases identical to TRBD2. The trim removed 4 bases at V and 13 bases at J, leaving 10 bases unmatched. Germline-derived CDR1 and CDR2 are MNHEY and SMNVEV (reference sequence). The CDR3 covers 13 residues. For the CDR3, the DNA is TGTGCCAGCAGTTCTCTAAGCCGCGGGAGTCAGTTCTTC. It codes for CASSSLSRGSQFF.

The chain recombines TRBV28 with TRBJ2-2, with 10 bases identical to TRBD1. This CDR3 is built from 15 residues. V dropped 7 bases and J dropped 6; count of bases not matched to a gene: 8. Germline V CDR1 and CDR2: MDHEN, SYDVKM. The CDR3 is CASTLGTGVAGELFF. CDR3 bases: TGTGCCAGCACCCTCGGGACAGGGGTGGCCGGGGAGCTGTTTTTT.

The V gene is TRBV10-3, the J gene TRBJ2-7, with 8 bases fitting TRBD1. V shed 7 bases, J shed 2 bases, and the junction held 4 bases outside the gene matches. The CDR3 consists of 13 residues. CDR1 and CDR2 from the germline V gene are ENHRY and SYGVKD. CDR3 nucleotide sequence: TGTGCCATCAAGGGACAGGAACCCTACGAGCAGTACTTC. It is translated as CAIKGQEPYEQYF.

In DNA, the CDR3 is TGTGCCAGCACCCGGACAGGGCCCTACGAGCAGTACTTC. Its translation: CASTRTGPYEQYF. This sequence joins TRBV28 and TRBJ2-7; 8 bases agree with TRBD1. This CDR3 is built from 13 residues. Germline CDR1 reads MDHEN; CDR2 reads SYDVKM. J gave up 2 bases and V 7 bases, and 4 bases lay outside the gene matches.

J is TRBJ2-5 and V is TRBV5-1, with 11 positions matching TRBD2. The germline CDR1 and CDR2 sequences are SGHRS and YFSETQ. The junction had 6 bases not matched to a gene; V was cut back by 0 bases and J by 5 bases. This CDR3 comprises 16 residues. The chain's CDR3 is CASSLATSGSLETQYF. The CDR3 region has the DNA TGCGCCAGCAGCTTGGCCACTAGCGGGAGTCTCGAGACCCAGTACTTC.

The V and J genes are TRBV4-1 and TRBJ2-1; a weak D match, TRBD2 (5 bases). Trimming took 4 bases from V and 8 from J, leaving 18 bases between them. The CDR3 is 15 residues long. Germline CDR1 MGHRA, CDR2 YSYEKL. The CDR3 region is CASSRTWRATDEQFF. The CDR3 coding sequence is TGCGCCAGCAGCCGAACGTGGCGGGCTACTGATGAGCAGTTCTTC.

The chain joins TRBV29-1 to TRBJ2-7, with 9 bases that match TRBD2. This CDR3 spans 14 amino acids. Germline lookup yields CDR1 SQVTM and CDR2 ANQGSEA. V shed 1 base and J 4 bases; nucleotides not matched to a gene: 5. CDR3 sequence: CSVEVAGGMYEQYF. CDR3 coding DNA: TGCAGCGTTGAAGTGGCGGGAGGGATGTACGAGCAGTACTTC.

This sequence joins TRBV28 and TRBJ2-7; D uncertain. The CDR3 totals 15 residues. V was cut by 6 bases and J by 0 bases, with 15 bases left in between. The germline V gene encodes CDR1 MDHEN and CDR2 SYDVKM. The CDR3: CASRSLGRLSYEQYF. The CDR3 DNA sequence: TGTGCCAGCAGGTCACTTGGGCGTCTCTCCTACGAGCAGTACTTC.

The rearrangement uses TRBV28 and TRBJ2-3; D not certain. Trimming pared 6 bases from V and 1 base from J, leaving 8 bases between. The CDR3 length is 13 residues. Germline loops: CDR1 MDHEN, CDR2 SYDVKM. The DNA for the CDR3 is TGTGCCAGCAGGCTTAGTGGCACAGATACGCAGTATTTT. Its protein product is CASRLSGTDTQYF.

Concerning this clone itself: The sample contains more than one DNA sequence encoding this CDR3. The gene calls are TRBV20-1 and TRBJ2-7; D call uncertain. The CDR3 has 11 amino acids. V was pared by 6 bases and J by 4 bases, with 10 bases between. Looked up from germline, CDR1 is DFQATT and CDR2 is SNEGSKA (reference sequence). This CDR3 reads CSASPVYEQYF. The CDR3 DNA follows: TGCAGTGCAAGCCCCGTATACGAGCAGTACTTC.

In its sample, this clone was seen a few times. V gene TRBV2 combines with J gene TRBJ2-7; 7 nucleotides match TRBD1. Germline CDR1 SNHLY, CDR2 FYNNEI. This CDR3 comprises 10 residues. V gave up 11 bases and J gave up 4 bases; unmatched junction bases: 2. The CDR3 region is CAAGGYEQYF. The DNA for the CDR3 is TGTGCCGCAGGGGGTTACGAGCAGTACTTC.

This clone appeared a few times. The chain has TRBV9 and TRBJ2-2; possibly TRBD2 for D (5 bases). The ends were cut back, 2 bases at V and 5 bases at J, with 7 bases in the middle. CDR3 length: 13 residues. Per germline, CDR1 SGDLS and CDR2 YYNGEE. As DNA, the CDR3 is TGTGCCAGCAGCGTTACTAGTACCGGGGAGCTGTTTTTT. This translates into CASSVTSTGELFF.

This CDR3 is CASSHGGKGELFF. CDR3 DNA: TGCGCCAGCAGTCATGGAGGGAAAGGGGAGCTGTTTTTT. The chain couples TRBV23-1 to TRBJ2-2, with a possible D match to TRBD2 (6 bases). TRBV23-1 is marked as an open reading frame, function uncertain. The ends were cut back, 3 bases at V and 8 bases at J, with 10 bases in the middle. This CDR3 comprises 13 residues.